Following are 19 T cell receptor beta chains from one sample sequenced in a study of spatial heterogeneity in lung cancer. TCRdb passed the 5' RACE reads through MiXCR, listing each CDR3 protein once. The sample includes around 89,000 distinct CDR3 sequences, approximately 12% seen only once; the top ten take roughly 41%. The time point is: sample taken at primary tumor resection. TCRs were sequenced from unsorted whole RNA of tumor, nontumor lung or PBMC. The sequences come from PBMCs, collected at surgery. These receptors originate from a male donor with early-stage non-small cell lung cancer.

This clonotype occurred many times. The rearrangement uses TRBV5-1 and TRBJ2-7, with 12 bases fitting TRBD2. Trimming removed 7 bases from V and 6 bases from J; junction bases left unmatched: 11. Germline V gene data show CDR1 as SGHRS and CDR2 as YFSETQ. CDR3 length equals 15 residues. The CDR3, as DNA: TGCGCCAGCGGACTTCAGACTAGCGGGAGATCCGAGCAGTACTTC. Translation gives CASGLQTSGRSEQYF.

This clonotype showed up many times. This sequence joins TRBV5-6 and TRBJ1-3, with D unclear. Germline V CDR1 and CDR2: SGHDT, YYEEEE. The V end was cut by 0 bases, the J end by 4 bases, with 5 bases between. This CDR3 has 13 residues. DNA for the CDR3: TGTGCCAGCAGCTTGGATGGCGGAAACACCATATATTTT. Its protein is CASSLDGGNTIYF.

Many counts were recorded for this clonotype. The genes are TRBV6-2 or TRBV6-3 and TRBJ2-5, with 7 bases matching TRBD1. Germline trimming cut 4 bases from V and 4 bases from J; bases unmatched to any gene: 9. CDR3 length equals 15 residues. Germline-derived CDR1 and CDR2 are MNHEY and SVGEGT. CDR3 sequence reads: CASSSDRVIRETQYF. The CDR3 nucleotides read TGTGCCAGCAGTTCCGACAGGGTAATTCGAGAGACCCAGTACTTC.

CDR3 bases: TGTGCCAGCAGCTCAGGGGAGCTGCTAGCCAAAAACATTCAGTACTTC. Its translation is CASSSGELLAKNIQYF. The gene calls are TRBV5-6 and TRBJ2-4, with TRBD1 as a possible D gene (6 bases). V lost 3 bases to trimming and J lost 0 bases, with 13 bases between them. The CDR3 contains 16 residues. CDR1 is SGHDT, CDR2 YYEEEE, per germline.

This clonotype was counted at least ten times. The chain joins TRBV19 to TRBJ2-1; TRBD2 matches at 8 bases. V lost 5 bases and J lost 9; bases outside the gene matches: 9. Germline lookup yields CDR1 LNHDA and CDR2 SQIVND (reference sequence). This CDR3 comprises 14 residues. CDR3 amino acids: CASSRSGAASEQFF. The CDR3 DNA sequence: TGTGCCAGTAGTCGTAGCGGGGCCGCAAGTGAGCAGTTCTTC.

The chain combines TRBV3-1 with TRBJ1-1; tentative D call: TRBD1 (6 bases). The CDR3 has 15 amino acids. CDR1 and CDR2 (germline): LGHDT, YNNKEL (reference sequence). The V gene lost 6 bases and the J gene lost 4 bases, with 18 bases spanning the gap. Written as DNA, the CDR3 is TGTGCCAGCAGTCGTCTTCCGGGACAAGGCACTGAAGCTTTCTTT. This encodes CASSRLPGQGTEAFF. The full variable domain, completed using reference TRBV3-1 and TRBJ1-1, is DTAVSQTPKYLVTQMGNDKSIKCEQNLGHDTMYWYKQDSKKFLKIMFSYNNKELIINETVPNRFSPKSPDKAHLNLHINSLELGDSAVYFCASSRLPGQGTEAFFGQGTRLTVV.

The CDR3 sequence is CASSLPPSGNIQYF. The CDR3 nucleotides read TGTGCCAGCAGCCTACCTCCCTCTGGAAACATTCAGTACTTC. This chain joins TRBV28 and TRBJ2-4; unclear D gene. The CDR3 extends over 14 amino acids. The germline V gene has CDR1 MDHEN and CDR2 SYDVKM. The V gene lost 6 bases and the J gene lost 6 bases, with 15 bases spanning the gap.

J is TRBJ1-6 and V is TRBV7-6; 7 nucleotides agree with TRBD1. The CDR3 consists of 14 residues. J lost 7 bases, V lost 5 bases, and 5 bases had no gene match. Germline CDR1 reads SGHVS; CDR2 reads FNYEAQ. The CDR3 loop is CASSGDSTNSPLHF. The DNA for the CDR3 is TGTGCCAGCAGCGGGGACAGTACCAATTCACCCCTCCACTTT.

This clonotype was detected only a few times. The V and J genes are TRBV5-1 and TRBJ1-2; the match to TRBD1 covers 10 bases. J was trimmed by 7 bases and V by 4 bases; bases with no gene match: 4. The CDR3 runs to 13 residues. CDR1 SGHRS and CDR2 YFSETQ come from the germline V gene. DNA of the CDR3: TGCGCCAGCAGCCGGGACAGGGGTTCTGGCTACACCTTC. Translation: CASSRDRGSGYTF. Full variable domain (outside the CDR3, taken from reference TRBV5-1 and TRBJ1-2): KAGVTQTPRYLIKTRGQQVTLSCSPISGHRSVSWYQQTPGQGLQFLFEYFSETQRNKGNFPGRFSGRQFSNSRSEMNVSTLELGDSALYLCASSRDRGSGYTFGSGTRLTVV.

In this sample, this clonotype turned up a few times. The CDR3 sequence: CASSQTPAGGPYEQYF. In DNA form, the CDR3 reads TGTGCCAGCAGCCAAACGCCTGCGGGGGGACCCTACGAGCAGTACTTC. The rearrangement uses TRBV4-2 and TRBJ2-7; 8 bases align to TRBD2. The germline V gene has CDR1 LGHNA and CDR2 YNFKEQ. The V gene end was trimmed by 2 bases and the J gene end by 2 bases; junction bases not matched to a gene: 8. This CDR3 comprises 16 residues.

The rearrangement links TRBV5-1 to TRBJ2-3, with D hard to call. This CDR3 has 15 residues. Germline V CDR1 and CDR2: SGHRS, YFSETQ. V was pared by 4 bases and J by 1 base, with 13 bases between. For the CDR3, the DNA is TGCGCCAGCAGCCCTGAGGCACGGGGCACAGATACGCAGTATTTT. Translating gives CASSPEARGTDTQYF.

This clonotype was observed a few times. The chain's CDR3 is CASRPGTDTQYF. The CDR3 region has the DNA TGTGCCAGCAGACCAGGCACAGATACGCAGTATTTT. This chain connects TRBV12-3 or TRBV12-4 to TRBJ2-3; no definite D call. This CDR3 has 12 residues. V was pared by 6 bases and J by 1 base, with 5 bases between.

The chain links TRBV5-1 to TRBJ1-1; 7 bases are a match to TRBD1. CDR1 SGHRS and CDR2 YFSETQ come from the germline V gene. The ends lost 5 bases at V and 2 bases at J; junction bases unmatched: 3. There are 13 residues in the CDR3. DNA of the CDR3: TGCGCCAGCAGTCGGGACAGCAACACTGAAGCTTTCTTT. The encoded protein is CASSRDSNTEAFF.

This clonotype was detected many times. The chain links TRBV14 to TRBJ2-7, with D perhaps being TRBD1 or TRBD2 (6 bases each). The CDR3 is made up of 17 amino acids. Per germline, CDR1 SGHDN and CDR2 FVKESK. Trimming removed 1 base from V and 4 bases from J, with 20 bases in between. The CDR3, as DNA: TGTGCCAGCAGCCAAGTAGTCTCGGGGGCCTCAGGATACGAGCAGTACTTC. Protein: CASSQVVSGASGYEQYF. Drawing the rest from reference TRBV14 and TRBJ2-7, the complete variable domain is EAGVTQFPSHSVIEKGQTVTLRCDPISGHDNLYWYRRVMGKEIKFLLHFVKESKQDESGMPNNRFLAERTGGTYSTLKVQPAELEDSGVYFCASSQVVSGASGYEQYFGPGTRLTVT.

The rearrangement joins TRBV10-3 to TRBJ2-1, with D possibly being TRBD1 or TRBD2 (5 bases each). This CDR3 has 16 residues. V lost 4 bases and J lost 5, with 18 bases in between. Germline lookup yields CDR1 ENHRY and CDR2 SYGVKD. The CDR3 loop reads CAISGTNAGTNNEQFF. The CDR3 coding sequence is TGTGCCATCAGTGGCACGAATGCCGGGACCAACAATGAGCAGTTCTTC.

V is TRBV12-3 or TRBV12-4 and J is TRBJ1-1; D gene ambiguous. This CDR3 is 15 amino acids long. The germline V and J ends were trimmed by 5 bases and 0 bases, with 13 bases remaining between them. The CDR3 DNA follows: TGTGCCAGCAGTCTGACGTATCCGATGAACACTGAAGCTTTCTTT. It is translated as CASSLTYPMNTEAFF.

In this sample, this clonotype turned up a few times. The chain combines TRBV29-1 with TRBJ2-2, with D unresolved. Germline V lookup: CDR1 SQVTM, CDR2 ANQGSEA. This CDR3 spans 11 amino acids. V lost 6 bases, J lost 7 bases, and 9 bases lay in between. The CDR3 loop is CSVRDNGELFF. The CDR3 DNA follows: TGCAGCGTCCGTGATAACGGGGAGCTGTTTTTT.

This clonotype was seen a handful of times. The chain joins TRBV10-3 to TRBJ2-5; 7 positions agree with TRBD1. J gave up 5 bases and V 3 bases, and 9 bases lay outside the gene matches. CDR1 is ENHRY, CDR2 SYGVKD, per germline. The CDR3 length is 15 residues. CDR3 region: CAISDKGALSETQYF. CDR3 DNA sequence: TGTGCCATCAGTGATAAGGGGGCGCTTTCTGAGACCCAGTACTTC.

Only a few counts were recorded for this clonotype. The J gene is TRBJ2-7, the V gene TRBV12-3 or TRBV12-4; unclear D gene. V lost 5 bases and J lost 3, with 14 bases in between. This CDR3 is 14 amino acids long. The CDR3 is CASSPRAGSYEQYF. CDR3 coding DNA: TGTGCCAGCAGTCCTAGGGCCGGCAGCTACGAGCAGTACTTC.